The 2 T cell receptor beta chains given below trace back to one sample, sequenced in a study of control samples from healthy donors and cancer patients. Repertoires were generated with immunoSEQ multiplex PCR, while TCRdb's copy carries only in-frame clones and drops some. Of 100,000 to 150,000 clones listed, less than 95% were seen once; the top ten hold about 4%. Sequencing used blood. The receptors here all came from a man in his thirties or forties in good health.

The chain combines TRBV5-1 with TRBJ2-1; 7 bases are a match to TRBD2. Unmatched junction bases numbered 8, after V lost 4 bases and J lost 7 bases. Germline lookup yields CDR1 SGHRS and CDR2 YFSETQ. The CDR3 loop spans 14 amino acids. CDR3 region: CASSTREGRNEQFF. In DNA form, the CDR3 reads TGCGCCAGCAGCACCAGGGAGGGACGGAATGAGCAGTTCTTC.

The chain employs TRBV19 and TRBJ1-2; TRBD1 agrees at 9 bases. In germline, CDR1 is LNHDA, CDR2 SQIVND (reference sequence). The junction had 8 bases not matched to a gene; V was cut back by 10 bases and J by 5 bases. This CDR3 has 13 amino acids. The CDR3 sequence: CATGQGQGYGYTF. The CDR3 DNA reads as TGTGCCACGGGACAGGGACAGGGTTATGGCTACACCTTC.